This T cell receptor beta chain was sequenced for a study of T-cell reconstitution after alpha-beta-depleted transplantation in children. A library of TCRbeta sequences, prepared with unique molecular identifiers, was generated. TCRdb independently ran MiXCR on the PCR reads; one entry per CDR3 protein. The table records 190,000 or so distinct CDR3 sequences, approximately 6% of them present only once. Many counts were recorded for this clonotype. CDR1 SQVTM and CDR2 ANQGSEA come from the germline V gene. V was shortened by 6 bases and J by 0 bases, with 15 bases between the two germline ends. This CDR3 comprises 15 residues.

Source: PBMCs, taken before TCRalphabeta/CD19-depleted stem cell transplant. The J gene is TRBJ2-1, the V gene TRBV29-1, with TRBD1 as a possible D gene (5 bases). The TCR sequence derives from a girl younger than two with combined immunodeficiency, due to receive a stem cell transplant. The CDR3 sequence: CSVPDPRASYNEQFF. The CDR3 DNA sequence: TGCAGCGTCCCCGACCCCAGGGCCTCCTACAATGAGCAGTTCTTC.